This TCR beta chain originates from a study of shared clonotypes between healthy human individuals. V was shortened by 1 base and J by 2 bases, with 17 bases between the two germline ends. CDR3 size: 17 residues. CDR1 is SEHNR and CDR2 is FQNEAQ in the germline V gene (reference sequence). Some clones are missing from TCRdb's copy, which holds only in-frame ones; the method was immunoSEQ multiplex PCR. Among some 2.3 million clones listed, 85% to 95% were seen once. The TCR comes from a man between 18 and 29 years old in good health. Some clones in this sample may be carry-over from other donors' samples. This chain connects TRBV7-9 to TRBJ1-1; D might be TRBD1 (6 bases). Specimen: naive CD4+ T cells from PBMCs. As for subset: CD45RA+ positively selected. The CDR3 region is CASSLGSGGDFNTEAFF. CDR3 DNA: TGTGCCAGCAGCTTAGGATCGGGGGGCGATTTCAACACTGAAGCTTTCTTT.